This T cell receptor beta chain is drawn from a study of neoadjuvant anti-PD-1 for oral cavity cancer. Study as a whole: Patients without progression received a fourth nivolumab dose around day 43, then surgical resection on days 50-56. Findings and limits, study-wide: Treg/Th17 ratio rose with pretreatment blood and fell with post-treatment tumor TCRbeta clonality.

Turning to this clone: Its antigen remains unidentified.

Patients were newly diagnosed with stage II-IVA oral cavity squamous cell carcinoma without prior systemic or radiation treatment. CDR1 and CDR2 from the germline V gene are SGHAT and FQNNGV. There are 15 residues in the CDR3. With 5 bases removed from V and 4 bases from J, the gap between germline ends came to 17 bases. Blood libraries mostly used 400 to 500 ng genomic DNA, six replicates each. The table came from immunoSEQ multiplex PCR; TCRdb's copy has only in-frame clones and leaves some out. The sample records approximately 83,000 clones, approximately 84% being singletons. The J gene is TRBJ1-2, the V gene TRBV11-2, with a weak D call TRBD1 (5 bases). This receptor was identified in a person between 35 and 79 years old with oral cavity squamous cell carcinoma. Specimen: PBMCs, collected before nivolumab (anti-PD-1) treatment. CDR3 loop: CASSPRGEISYGYTF. The CDR3 nucleotides are TGTGCCAGCAGCCCCCGAGGGGAAATTAGCTATGGCTACACCTTC.